This T cell receptor (beta chain) stems from a study of blood T cell repertoires in COVID-19. Turning to the study itself: COVID-19 samples from acute and convalescent phases originated in the United States, Italy and Spain. PBMCs, B-cell-depleted T cells, or T cells were the source of the cDNA or gDNA that made up the material.

With 0 bases clipped from V and 5 bases from J, the junction kept 6 bases outside the gene matches. The CDR3 has 16 amino acids. CDR1 and CDR2 from the germline V gene are LGHDT and YNNKEL (reference sequence). As handled by the study authors: Reference gene primer amplification in the assay estimated nucleated cell counts. Generated by immunoSEQ multiplex PCR, the TCRdb table keeps only in-frame clones and is missing some. D and trimming come from the DNA, and the V and J calls and clone size come from that table. The sample lists fewer than 350,000 clones, approximately 86% occurring once. Sample: peripheral blood. The receptor's source is a woman under 40 who had recovered from COVID-19. The J gene is TRBJ2-2, the V gene TRBV3-1 (or the pseudogene TRBV3-2); 7 bases align to TRBD2. CDR3 in DNA: TGTGCCAGCAGCCAAGATCTACGGGGAGGGACCGGGGAGCTGTTTTTT. It is translated as CASSQDLRGGTGELFF.